A selection of T cell receptor beta chains follows, all from one sample in a study of neurological immune-mediated disorders. TCRdb re-derived calls from the 5' RACE reads in MiXCR, one entry per CDR3 protein. The table has 66,000 or so distinct CDR3 sequences, less than 5.5% seen once. Sequencing was performed on PBMCs. The receptors originated from a man aged 25 to 45 with multiple sclerosis. The CDR3 runs from the conserved cysteine through the conserved F or W. D genes are given only for firm matches. Expanded clones get a size class; other rows say once, few or many, or leave the size out.

NA,TRBJ2-2,many,TRBV5-1,CASTQRTARTGELFF,TGCGCCAGCACCCAAAGGACAGCCCGCACCGGGGAGCTGTTTTTT
TRBD1,TRBJ2-5,medium-sized,TRBV14,CASSQGKDRFGLETQYF,TGTGCCAGCAGCCAAGGGAAGGACAGGTTCGGATTGGAGACCCAGTACTTC
NA,TRBJ2-2,many,TRBV19,CASNGATGELFF,TGTGCCAGTAACGGGGCGACCGGGGAGCTGTTTTTT
TRBD2,TRBJ2-5,few,TRBV5-4,CASSFGGGEETQYF,TGTGCCAGCAGCTTCGGGGGGGGAGAGGAGACCCAGTACTTC
NA,TRBJ1-5,NA,TRBV19,CASRGAGFQPQNF,TGTGCCAGTAGGGGAGCAGGGTTCCAGCCCCAGAATTTT
TRBD1,TRBJ1-1,many,TRBV6-6,CASSPDRGGTEAFF,TGTGCCAGCAGCCCCGACAGGGGTGGGACTGAAGCTTTCTTT
TRBD1,TRBJ2-3,few,TRBV24-1,CATSGTGTTDTQYF,TGTGCCACCAGTGGGACAGGAACCACAGATACGCAGTATTTT
NA,TRBJ2-5,few,TRBV20-1,CSARLVTQETQYF,TGCAGTGCAAGACTAGTAACACAAGAGACCCAGTACTTC
TRBD1,TRBJ1-5,NA,TRBV20-1,CSARQGGQPQNF,TGCAGTGCGAGACAGGGAGGTCAGCCCCAGAATTTT
NA,TRBJ1-2,many,TRBV20-1,CSASLSDRKAGGYTF,TGCAGTGCTAGTCTAAGCGACAGGAAGGCGGGTGGCTACACCTTC
NA,TRBJ1-2,few,TRBV5-1,CASSLRGADYGYTF,TGCGCCAGCAGCTTGAGGGGCGCGGACTATGGCTACACCTTC
NA,TRBJ1-1,NA,TRBV20-1,CSLQEQTNTEAFF,TGCAGCCTCCAAGAACAAACGAACACTGAAGCTTTCTTT
NA,TRBJ2-7,many,TRBV27,CASSLGRGSEQYF,TGTGCCAGCAGTTTAGGTCGGGGGAGCGAGCAGTACTTC
TRBD1,TRBJ2-5,NA,TRBV6-5,CASSYSVTGQQETQYF,TGTGCCAGCAGTTACTCCGTTACGGGACAGCAAGAGACCCAGTACTTC
TRBD2,TRBJ2-1,many,TRBV12-3/TRBV12-4,CASRHGLAGGSYNEQFF,TGTGCCAGCAGACATGGACTAGCGGGGGGATCCTACAATGAGCAGTTCTTC
TRBD2,TRBJ2-5,many,TRBV15,CATSSRGGGETQYF,TGTGCCACCAGCAGTCGGGGGGGCGGGGAGACCCAGTACTTC
TRBD1,TRBJ1-3,few,TRBV6-1,CASRPPSGQKRNTIYF,TGTGCCAGCAGGCCCCCTTCGGGACAGAAGAGAAACACCATATATTTT
TRBD1,TRBJ1-6,NA,TRBV6-5,CASSRTGTINNSPLHF,TGTGCCAGCAGCCGGACAGGGACGATAAATAATTCACCCCTACACTTT
NA,TRBJ1-5,many,TRBV29-1,CSVLADDSNQPQHF,TGCAGCGTCCTGGCAGATGATAGCAATCAGCCCCAGCATTTT
TRBD2,TRBJ2-2,NA,TRBV9,CASSVAGGPSTGELFF,TGTGCCAGCAGCGTAGCGGGGGGGCCGTCCACCGGGGAGCTGTTTTTT
TRBD1,TRBJ1-5,few,TRBV24-1,CATSGTGEAGQPQNF,TGTGCCACCAGTGGGACAGGGGAGGCGGGTCAGCCCCAGAATTTT
NA,TRBJ2-3,many,TRBV12-3/TRBV12-4,CASSITDTQYF,TGTGCCAGCAGCATAACAGATACGCAGTATTTT
NA,TRBJ1-5,NA,TRBV12-3/TRBV12-4,CASRRRDFNQPQNF,TGTGCCAGCAGGCGCAGGGATTTCAATCAGCCCCAGAATTTT
TRBD1,TRBJ1-2,few,TRBV5-1,CASSLEGAGGYTF,TGCGCCAGCAGCTTGGAGGGGGCTGGTGGCTACACCTTC
NA,TRBJ2-7,many,TRBV20-1,CSAVPDTSYEQYF,TGCAGTGCTGTACCGGACACCTCCTACGAGCAGTACTTC
TRBD2,TRBJ2-3,many,TRBV5-1,CASSLLAGGADTQYF,TGCGCCAGCAGCCTTCTAGCGGGGGGCGCAGATACGCAGTATTTT
NA,TRBJ2-5,many,TRBV10-3,CAISESRREETQYF,TGTGCCATCAGTGAGTCGAGGCGGGAAGAGACCCAGTACTTC
TRBD1,TRBJ1-5,NA,TRBV18,CASSAPTGTGDQPQHF,TGTGCCAGCTCAGCCCCCACGGGGACAGGGGATCAGCCCCAGCATTTT
NA,TRBJ1-1,many,TRBV7-8,CASSIRGLGATEAFF,TGTGCCAGCAGCATACGAGGTTTGGGGGCCACTGAAGCTTTCTTT
NA,TRBJ1-1,NA,TRBV6-6,CASSSYGGEGRNTEAFF,TGTGCCAGCAGTTCGTACGGGGGGGAAGGAAGGAACACTGAAGCTTTCTTT
NA,TRBJ1-5,many,TRBV6-6,CASSLQGGDQPQHF,TGTGCCAGCAGTTTACAGGGTGGGGATCAGCCCCAGCATTTT
TRBD1,TRBJ1-2,many,TRBV6-5,CASRRVLWTGLANYGYTF,TGTGCCAGCAGGCGCGTACTTTGGACAGGGTTGGCCAACTATGGCTACACCTTC
NA,TRBJ1-3,once,TRBV18,CASSPQANGVGNTIYF,TGTGCCAGCTCACCACAGGCAAACGGGGTTGGAAACACCATATATTTT
NA,TRBJ1-4,few,TRBV6-6,CASSDSANEKLFF,TGTGCCAGCAGTGACTCAGCGAATGAAAAACTGTTTTTT
TRBD1,TRBJ1-1,many,TRBV20-1,CSVTPPDRAREAFF,TGCAGTGTTACCCCCCCTGACAGGGCACGAGAAGCTTTCTTT
NA,TRBJ1-2,many,TRBV7-8,CASNRGKDGYTF,TGTGCCAGCAACCGGGGGAAGGATGGCTACACCTTC
TRBD2,TRBJ2-1,many,TRBV5-1,CASSRLAGSSYNEQFF,TGCGCCAGCAGTAGACTAGCGGGGAGCTCCTACAATGAGCAGTTCTTC
NA,TRBJ1-1,many,TRBV4-2,CASRSFGGNTEAFF,TGTGCCAGCCGATCCTTCGGAGGCAACACTGAAGCTTTCTTT
NA,TRBJ1-2,few,TRBV11-2,CASSYHSGYTF,TGTGCCAGCAGCTACCATTCCGGCTACACCTTC
NA,TRBJ2-7,many,TRBV6-5,CASSYSPGIYEQYF,TGTGCCAGCAGTTACTCGCCGGGGATCTACGAGCAGTACTTC
TRBD2,TRBJ2-7,few,TRBV20-1,CSAGLAGERYEQYF,TGCAGTGCTGGACTAGCGGGGGAGCGCTACGAGCAGTACTTC
NA,TRBJ1-1,many,TRBV29-1,CSVDTGENTEAFF,TGCAGCGTTGACACAGGCGAGAACACTGAAGCTTTCTTT
NA,TRBJ1-6,NA,TRBV6-6,CASSAQGQNSPLHF,TGTGCCAGCAGTGCACAGGGCCAGAATTCACCCCTCCACTTT
TRBD1,TRBJ2-7,few,TRBV10-3,CAISEGDRGSYEQYF,TGTGCCATCAGTGAAGGTGACAGGGGCTCCTACGAGCAGTACTTC
NA,TRBJ1-2,NA,TRBV9,CASSVEDYGYTF,TGTGCCAGCAGCGTAGAGGACTATGGCTACACCTTC
TRBD2,TRBJ2-1,few,TRBV5-5,CASSLLALSYNEQFF,TGTGCCAGCAGCCTACTAGCGCTTTCCTACAATGAGCAGTTCTTC
TRBD2,TRBJ2-3,many,TRBV7-2,CASSPQRGSYTQYF,TGTGCCAGCAGCCCGCAGCGGGGGAGCTATACGCAGTATTTT
NA,TRBJ1-1,many,TRBV10-3,CAISDSGEGSEAFF,TGTGCCATCAGTGACTCGGGGGAAGGGTCTGAAGCTTTCTTT
NA,TRBJ2-2,NA,TRBV27,CASSLEPAGTGELFF,TGTGCCAGCAGTTTGGAACCCGCTGGCACCGGGGAGCTGTTTTTT
NA,TRBJ2-7,few,TRBV4-1,CASSQEEAYEQYF,TGCGCCAGCAGCCAAGAGGAGGCTTACGAGCAGTACTTC
NA,TRBJ1-5,many,TRBV5-5,CASSALWGASNQPQHF,TGTGCCAGCAGCGCCCTCTGGGGGGCAAGCAATCAGCCCCAGCATTTT
NA,TRBJ1-1,few,TRBV20-1,CSARDLAGINTEAFF,TGCAGTGCTAGAGATCTGGCGGGGATAAACACTGAAGCTTTCTTT
NA,TRBJ2-5,many,TRBV4-1,CASSQVGLQETQYF,TGCGCCAGCAGCCAAGTTGGACTCCAAGAGACCCAGTACTTC
TRBD1,TRBJ2-7,many,TRBV20-1,CSAWDRGGFYEQYF,TGCAGTGCTTGGGACAGGGGGGGATTCTACGAGCAGTACTTC
TRBD2,TRBJ2-7,NA,TRBV3-1,CASSQDGTSATSRQYF,TGTGCCAGCAGCCAAGATGGGACTAGCGCTACGAGCAGGCAGTACTTC
NA,TRBJ2-3,many,TRBV6-5,CASIPPGADTQYF,TGTGCCAGCATACCACCGGGAGCAGATACGCAGTATTTT